This TCR beta chain was captured by sequencing in a study of Ad26.COV2.S vaccination and SARS-CoV-2 variants. Study-wide context: In the study, Ad26.COV2.S was injected intramuscularly once, or twice 56 days apart.

A remark on this clone: What it recognizes is unknown.

The data were produced by immunoSEQ multiplex PCR, yet TCRdb's version contains in-frame clones alone and is incomplete. This sample has under 300,000 clones, with approximately 88% found just once. The treatment: 19 received Ad26.COV2.S at low or high dose, single or two shots; about 5 received placebo; per-sample allocation not given. Collection of the samples took place on day 63 after the first injection of vaccine or placebo. Adults aged 18-55 years in Boston included the donor. Vaccine was an Ad26 vector expressing Wuhan-strain SARS-CoV-2 spike. Broader study findings: Vaccine recipients posted higher spike-specific TCR breadth than their placebo counterparts.

V lost 8 bases and J 3 bases, leaving 28 bases between the germline ends. This CDR3 spans 18 amino acids. Looked up from germline, CDR1 is MNHEY and CDR2 is SMNVEV (reference sequence). The origin of this receptor is a person between 18 and 65 years old who received the Ad26.COV2.S COVID-19 vaccine or a placebo. The chain couples TRBV27 to TRBJ1-2, with a possible D match to TRBD1 (5 bases). The sequencing here drew on peripheral blood, taken in a trial of Ad26.COV2.S vaccine versus placebo. In DNA form, the CDR3 reads TGTGCCAGCGGGCCTGACCGGGGCCCTCTCCCCGGGGACTATGGCTACACCTTC. Residues: CASGPDRGPLPGDYGYTF.